A single sample is the source of the 8 T cell receptor beta chains below, sequenced in a study of T cells expressing NK-cell markers. TCRdb re-called the 5' RACE reads and shows each CDR3 protein once, DNA omitted. The sample has some 450,000 distinct CDR3 sequences, and its top ten clones hold roughly 8%. Sequencing was done on a sample of blood T cells: a sorted CD56 or NKG2C T cell subset, CD4+ or CD8+ T cells, or bulk PBMC T cells (not recorded which). The receptors here all came from a woman between 18 and 70 years old in good health.

V is TRBV24-1 and J is TRBJ2-1; the D call from TCRdb, TRBD1, cannot be confirmed without DNA. The V gene's germline CDR1 is KGHDR and CDR2 SFDVKD. The length of the CDR3 is 16 residues. The CDR3 loop reads CATTAGKGSSYNEQFF.

The rearrangement links TRBV7-2 to TRBJ1-1. The CDR3 length is 14 residues. From germline, CDR1 is SGHTA and CDR2 FQGNSA. The CDR3 region is CASSPRTENTEAFF.

The chain has TRBV13 and TRBJ1-2; no DNA is available, so the TRBD1 call from TCRdb remains unchecked. The length of the CDR3 is 14 residues. Germline CDR1 and CDR2: PRHDT and FYEKMQ (reference sequence). The chain's CDR3 is CASSGPLLNYGYTF.

J is TRBJ2-5 and V is TRBV19. The length of the CDR3 is 13 residues. Germline loops: CDR1 LNHDA, CDR2 SQIVND (reference sequence). This CDR3 reads CASSRGQDETQYF.

This sequence joins TRBV5-6 and TRBJ2-3; with no DNA, the TCRdb D assignment of TRBD2 cannot be verified. The length of the CDR3 is 14 residues. The V gene's germline CDR1 is SGHDT and CDR2 YYEEEE. The CDR3 region is CASTSGRALDTQYF. Based on the CDR3 plus reference TRBV5-6 and TRBJ2-3, the full variable domain is DAGVTQSPTHLIKTRGQQVTLRCSPKSGHDTVSWYQQALGQGPQFIFQYYEEEERQRGNFPDRFSGHQFPNYSSELNVNALLLGDSALYLCASTSGRALDTQYFGPGTRLTVL.

CDR3 sequence: CASSKALQEQETQYF. V gene TRBV21-1 combines with J gene TRBJ2-5. TRBV21-1 represents a pseudogene. The CDR3 spans 15 residues.

The V gene is TRBV5-6, the J gene TRBJ2-4; the D call of TRBD1 rests on TCRdb alone, since no DNA is present to check it. CDR3 size: 15 residues. Germline assignment: CDR1 SGHDT and CDR2 YYEEEE. This CDR3 is CASSPGPGAKNIQYF.

The V gene is TRBV6-4, the J gene TRBJ2-1; TCRdb gives TRBD1 as the D gene, but with no DNA this cannot be confirmed. Germline V lookup: CDR1 MRHNA, CDR2 SNTAGT. The CDR3 totals 16 residues. CDR3 protein: CASSDSGGGSYNEQFF.